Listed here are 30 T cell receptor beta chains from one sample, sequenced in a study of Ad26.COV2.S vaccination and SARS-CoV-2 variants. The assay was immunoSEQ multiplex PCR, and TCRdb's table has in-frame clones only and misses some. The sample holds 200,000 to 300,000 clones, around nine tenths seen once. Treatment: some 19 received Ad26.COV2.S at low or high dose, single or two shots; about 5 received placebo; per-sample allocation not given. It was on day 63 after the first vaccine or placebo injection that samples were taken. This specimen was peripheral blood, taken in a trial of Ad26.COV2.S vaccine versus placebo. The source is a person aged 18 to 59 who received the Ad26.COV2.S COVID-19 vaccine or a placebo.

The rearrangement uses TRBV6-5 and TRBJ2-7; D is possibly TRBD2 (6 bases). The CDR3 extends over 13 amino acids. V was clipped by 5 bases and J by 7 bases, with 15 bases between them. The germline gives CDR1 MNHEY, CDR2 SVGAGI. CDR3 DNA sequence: TGTGCCAGCAGTACCGACGCCGCGGGGGAGCAGTACTTC. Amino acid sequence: CASSTDAAGEQYF.

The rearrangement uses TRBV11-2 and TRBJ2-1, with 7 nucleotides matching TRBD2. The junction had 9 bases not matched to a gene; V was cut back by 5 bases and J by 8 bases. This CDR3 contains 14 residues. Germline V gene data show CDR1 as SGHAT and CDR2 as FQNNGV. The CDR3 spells CASSAGEPWDEQFF. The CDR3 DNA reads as TGTGCCAGCAGCGCGGGGGAGCCGTGGGATGAGCAGTTCTTC.

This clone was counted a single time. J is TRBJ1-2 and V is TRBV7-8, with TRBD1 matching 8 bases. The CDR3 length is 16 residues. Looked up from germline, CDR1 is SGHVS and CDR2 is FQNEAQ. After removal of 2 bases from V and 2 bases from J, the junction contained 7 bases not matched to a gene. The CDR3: CASSLFGQGANYGYTF. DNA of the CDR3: TGTGCCAGCAGCTTATTCGGGCAGGGGGCAAACTATGGCTACACCTTC. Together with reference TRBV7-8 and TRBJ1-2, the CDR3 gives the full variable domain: GAGVSQSPRYKVAKRGQDVALRCDPISGHVSLFWYQQALGQGPEFLTYFQNEAQLDKSGLPSDRFFAERPEGSVSTLKIQRTQQEDSAVYLCASSLFGQGANYGYTFGSGTRLTVV.

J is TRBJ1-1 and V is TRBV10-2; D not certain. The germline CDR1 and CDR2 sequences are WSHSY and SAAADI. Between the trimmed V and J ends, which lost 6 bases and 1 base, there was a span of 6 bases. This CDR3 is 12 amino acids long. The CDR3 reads CASSSANTEAFF. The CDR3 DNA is TGCGCCAGCAGCAGTGCGAACACTGAAGCTTTCTTT.

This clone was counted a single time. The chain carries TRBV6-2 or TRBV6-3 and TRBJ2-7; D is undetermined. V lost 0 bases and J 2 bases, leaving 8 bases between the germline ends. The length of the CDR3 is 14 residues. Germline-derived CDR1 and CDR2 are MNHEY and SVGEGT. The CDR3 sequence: CASSYSAATYEQYF. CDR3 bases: TGTGCCAGCAGTTACTCGGCGGCAACCTACGAGCAGTACTTC.

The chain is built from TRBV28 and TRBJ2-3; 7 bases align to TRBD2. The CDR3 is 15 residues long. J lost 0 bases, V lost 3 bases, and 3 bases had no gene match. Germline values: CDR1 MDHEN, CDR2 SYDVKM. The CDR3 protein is CASSFSSGSTDTQYF. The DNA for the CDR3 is TGTGCCAGCAGTTTTTCTAGCGGAAGCACAGATACGCAGTATTTT.

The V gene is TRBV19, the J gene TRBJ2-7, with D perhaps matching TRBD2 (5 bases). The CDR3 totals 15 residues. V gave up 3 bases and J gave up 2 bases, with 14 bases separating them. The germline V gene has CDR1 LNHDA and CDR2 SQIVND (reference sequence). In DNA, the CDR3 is TGTGCCAGTAGTATCACCTTTAGCGATACCTACGAGCAGTACTTC. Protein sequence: CASSITFSDTYEQYF.

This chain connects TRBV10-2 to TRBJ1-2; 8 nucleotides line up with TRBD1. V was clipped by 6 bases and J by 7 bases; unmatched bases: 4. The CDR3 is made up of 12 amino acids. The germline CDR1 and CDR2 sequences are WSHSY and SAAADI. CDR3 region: CASSQGASGYTF. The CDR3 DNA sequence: TGCGCCAGCAGCCAGGGGGCATCTGGCTACACCTTC.

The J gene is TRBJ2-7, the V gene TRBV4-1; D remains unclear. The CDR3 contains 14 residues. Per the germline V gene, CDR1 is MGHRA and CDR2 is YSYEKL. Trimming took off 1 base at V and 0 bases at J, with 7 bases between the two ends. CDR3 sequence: CASSQGQTSYEQYF. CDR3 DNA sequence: TGCGCCAGCAGCCAAGGTCAGACCTCCTACGAGCAGTACTTC.

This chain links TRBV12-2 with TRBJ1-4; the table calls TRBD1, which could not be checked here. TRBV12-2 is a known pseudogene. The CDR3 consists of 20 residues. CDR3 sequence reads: CASRFQLPWGSERANEKLFF. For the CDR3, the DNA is TGTGCAAGTCGCTTCCAACTCCCCTGGGGCTCAGAACGAGCTAATGAAAAACTGTTTTTT.

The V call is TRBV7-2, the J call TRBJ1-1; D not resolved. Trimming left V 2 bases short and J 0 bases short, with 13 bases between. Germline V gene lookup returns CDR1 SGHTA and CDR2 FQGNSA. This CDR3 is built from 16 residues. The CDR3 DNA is TGTGCCAGCAGCTTACTGGGCCGGAACATGAACACTGAAGCTTTCTTT. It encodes CASSLLGRNMNTEAFF.

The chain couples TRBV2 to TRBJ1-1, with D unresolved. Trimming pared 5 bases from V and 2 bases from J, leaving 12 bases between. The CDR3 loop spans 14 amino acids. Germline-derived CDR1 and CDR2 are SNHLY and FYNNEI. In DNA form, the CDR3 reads TGTGCCAGCAGTTTGGTTACTCAAAACACTGAAGCTTTCTTT. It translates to CASSLVTQNTEAFF.

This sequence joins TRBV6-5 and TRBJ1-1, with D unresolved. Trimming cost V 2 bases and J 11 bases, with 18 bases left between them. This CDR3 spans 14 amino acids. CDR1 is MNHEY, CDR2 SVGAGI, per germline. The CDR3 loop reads CASSYGLDPRGAFF. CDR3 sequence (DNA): TGTGCCAGCAGTTACGGGCTGGACCCTCGAGGGGCTTTCTTT.

The CDR3 sequence is CASSRDRPYEQYF. DNA for the CDR3: TGTGCCAGCAGCCGGGACAGGCCCTACGAGCAGTACTTC. The chain joins TRBV5-5 to TRBJ2-7, with 8 positions matching TRBD1. This CDR3 spans 13 amino acids. The junction had 2 bases not matched to a gene; V was cut back by 4 bases and J by 2 bases. The V gene's germline CDR1 is SGHKS and CDR2 YYEKEE (reference sequence). The entire variable domain, with the rest obtained from reference TRBV5-5 and TRBJ2-7, is as follows: DAGVTQSPTHLIKTRGQQVTLRCSPISGHKSVSWYQQVLGQGPQFIFQYYEKEERGRGNFPDRFSARQFPNYSSELNVNALLLGDSALYLCASSRDRPYEQYFGPGTRLTVT.

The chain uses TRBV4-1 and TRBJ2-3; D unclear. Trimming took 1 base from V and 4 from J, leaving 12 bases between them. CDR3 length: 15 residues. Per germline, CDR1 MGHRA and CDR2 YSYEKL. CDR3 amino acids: CASSQVAGWADTQYF. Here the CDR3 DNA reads TGCGCCAGCAGCCAAGTGGCAGGTTGGGCAGATACGCAGTATTTT.

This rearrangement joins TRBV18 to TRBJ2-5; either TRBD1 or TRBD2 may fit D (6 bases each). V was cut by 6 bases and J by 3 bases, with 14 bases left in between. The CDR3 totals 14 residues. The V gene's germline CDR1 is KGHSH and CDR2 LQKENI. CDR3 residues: CASSYLRGEETQYF. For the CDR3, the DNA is TGTGCCAGCTCGTACCTTAGGGGGGAAGAGACCCAGTACTTC.

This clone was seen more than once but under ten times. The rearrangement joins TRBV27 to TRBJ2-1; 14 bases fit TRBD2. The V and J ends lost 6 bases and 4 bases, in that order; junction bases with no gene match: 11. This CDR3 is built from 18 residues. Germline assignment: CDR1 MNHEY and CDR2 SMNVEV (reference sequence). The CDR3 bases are TGTGCCAGCAGCCCTTTAGGGGGGACTAGCGGGAGATACAATGAGCAGTTCTTC. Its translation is CASSPLGGTSGRYNEQFF.

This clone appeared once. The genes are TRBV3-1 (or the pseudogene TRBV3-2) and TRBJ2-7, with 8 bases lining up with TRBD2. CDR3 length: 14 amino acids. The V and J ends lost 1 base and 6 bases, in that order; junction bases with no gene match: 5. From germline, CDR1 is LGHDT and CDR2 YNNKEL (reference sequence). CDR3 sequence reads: CASSQVGTRSEQYF. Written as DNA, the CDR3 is TGTGCCAGCAGCCAAGTGGGGACTAGGAGCGAGCAGTACTTC.

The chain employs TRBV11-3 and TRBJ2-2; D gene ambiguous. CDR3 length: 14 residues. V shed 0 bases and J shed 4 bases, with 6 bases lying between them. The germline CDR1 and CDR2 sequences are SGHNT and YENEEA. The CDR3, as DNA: TGTGCCAGCAGCTTAGATAGGAGCACCGGGGAGCTGTTTTTT. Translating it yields CASSLDRSTGELFF. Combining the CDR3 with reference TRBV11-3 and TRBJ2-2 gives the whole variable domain EAGVVQSPRYKIIEKKQPVAFWCNPISGHNTLYWYLQNLGQGPELLIRYENEEAVDDSQLPKDRFSAERLKGVDSTLKIQPAELGDSAVYLCASSLDRSTGELFFGEGSRLTVL.

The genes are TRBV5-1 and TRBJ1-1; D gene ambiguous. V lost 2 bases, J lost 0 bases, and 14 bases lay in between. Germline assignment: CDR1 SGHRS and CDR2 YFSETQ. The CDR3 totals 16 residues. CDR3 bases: TGCGCCAGCAGCTTCTGGCCTGGAGTTATGAACACTGAAGCTTTCTTT. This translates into CASSFWPGVMNTEAFF. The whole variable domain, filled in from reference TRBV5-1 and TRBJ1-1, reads KAGVTQTPRYLIKTRGQQVTLSCSPISGHRSVSWYQQTPGQGLQFLFEYFSETQRNKGNFPGRFSGRQFSNSRSEMNVSTLELGDSALYLCASSFWPGVMNTEAFFGQGTRLTVV.

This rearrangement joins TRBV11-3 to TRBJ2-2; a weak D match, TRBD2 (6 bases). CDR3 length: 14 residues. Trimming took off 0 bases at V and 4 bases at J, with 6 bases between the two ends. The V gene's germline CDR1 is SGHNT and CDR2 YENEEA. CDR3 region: CASSLEGGTGELFF. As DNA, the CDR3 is TGTGCCAGCAGCTTAGAGGGAGGCACCGGGGAGCTGTTTTTT.

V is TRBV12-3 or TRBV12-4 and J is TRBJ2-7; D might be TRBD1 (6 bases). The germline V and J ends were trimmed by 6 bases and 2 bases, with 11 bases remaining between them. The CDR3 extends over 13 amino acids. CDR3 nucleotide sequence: TGTGCCAGCAGCATAACAGGGACCTACGAGCAGTACTTC. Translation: CASSITGTYEQYF.

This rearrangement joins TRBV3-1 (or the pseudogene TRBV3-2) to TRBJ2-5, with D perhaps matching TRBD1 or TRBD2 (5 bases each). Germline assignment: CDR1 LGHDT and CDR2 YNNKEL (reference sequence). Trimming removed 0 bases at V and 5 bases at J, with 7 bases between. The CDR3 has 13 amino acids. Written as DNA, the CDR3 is TGTGCCAGCAGCCAAGAGGGGGTTGAGACCCAGTACTTC. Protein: CASSQEGVETQYF.

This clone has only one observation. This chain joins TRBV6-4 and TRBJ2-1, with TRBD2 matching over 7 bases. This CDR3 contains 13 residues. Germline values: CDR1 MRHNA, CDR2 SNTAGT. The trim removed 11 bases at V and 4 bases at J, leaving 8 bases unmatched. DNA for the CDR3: TGTGCCGCCAGCGGGATGAATTACAATGAGCAGTTCTTC. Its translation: CAASGMNYNEQFF.

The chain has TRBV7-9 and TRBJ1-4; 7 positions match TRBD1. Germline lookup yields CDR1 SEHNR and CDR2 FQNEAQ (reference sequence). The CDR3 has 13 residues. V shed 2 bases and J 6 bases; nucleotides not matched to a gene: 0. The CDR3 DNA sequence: TGTGCCAGCAGCTTAACAGGGGATGAAAAACTGTTTTTT. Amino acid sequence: CASSLTGDEKLFF. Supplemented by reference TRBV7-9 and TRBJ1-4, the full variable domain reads DTGVSQNPRHKITKRGQNVTFRCDPISEHNRLYWYRQTLGQGPEFLTYFQNEAQLEKSRLLSDRFSAERPKGSFSTLEIQRTEQGDSAMYLCASSLTGDEKLFFGSGTQLSVL.

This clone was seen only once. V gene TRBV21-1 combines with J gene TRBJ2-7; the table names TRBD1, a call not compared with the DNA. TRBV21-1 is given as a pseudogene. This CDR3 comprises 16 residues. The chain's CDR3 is CASSKVPMGRVYEQYF. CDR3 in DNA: TGTGCCAGCAGCAAAGTCCCCATGGGCAGGGTTTACGAGCAGTACTTC.

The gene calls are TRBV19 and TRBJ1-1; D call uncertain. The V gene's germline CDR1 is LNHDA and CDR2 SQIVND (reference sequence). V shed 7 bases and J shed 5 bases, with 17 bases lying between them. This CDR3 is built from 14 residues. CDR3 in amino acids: CASIQTHPRTEAFF. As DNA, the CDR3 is TGTGCCAGTATACAGACACACCCGCGGACTGAAGCTTTCTTT. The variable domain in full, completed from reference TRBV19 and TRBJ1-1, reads DGGITQSPKYLFRKEGQNVTLSCEQNLNHDAMYWYRQDPGQGLRLIYYSQIVNDFQKGDIAEGYSVSREKKESFPLTVTSAQKNPTAFYLCASIQTHPRTEAFFGQGTRLTVV.

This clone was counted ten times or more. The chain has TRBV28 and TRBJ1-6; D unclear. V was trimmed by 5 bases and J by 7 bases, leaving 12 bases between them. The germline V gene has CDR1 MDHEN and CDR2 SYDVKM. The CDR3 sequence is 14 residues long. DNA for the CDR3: TGTGCCAGCAGTCTCCGGGTCTTAAATTCACCCCTCCACTTT. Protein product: CASSLRVLNSPLHF.

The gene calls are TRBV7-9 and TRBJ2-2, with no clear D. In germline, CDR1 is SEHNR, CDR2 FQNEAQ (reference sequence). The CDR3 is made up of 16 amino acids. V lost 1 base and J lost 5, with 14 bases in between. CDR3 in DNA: TGTGCCAGCAGCTTAGAGTGGCCTAAGGAAACCGGGGAGCTGTTTTTT. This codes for CASSLEWPKETGELFF.

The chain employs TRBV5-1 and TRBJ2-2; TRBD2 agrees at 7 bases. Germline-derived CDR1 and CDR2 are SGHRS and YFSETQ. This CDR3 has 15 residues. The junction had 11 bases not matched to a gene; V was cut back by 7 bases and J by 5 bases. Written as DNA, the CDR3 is TGCGCCAGCTCGCTCGGGGGGAGGAGGACCGGGGAGCTGTTTTTT. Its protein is CASSLGGRRTGELFF.